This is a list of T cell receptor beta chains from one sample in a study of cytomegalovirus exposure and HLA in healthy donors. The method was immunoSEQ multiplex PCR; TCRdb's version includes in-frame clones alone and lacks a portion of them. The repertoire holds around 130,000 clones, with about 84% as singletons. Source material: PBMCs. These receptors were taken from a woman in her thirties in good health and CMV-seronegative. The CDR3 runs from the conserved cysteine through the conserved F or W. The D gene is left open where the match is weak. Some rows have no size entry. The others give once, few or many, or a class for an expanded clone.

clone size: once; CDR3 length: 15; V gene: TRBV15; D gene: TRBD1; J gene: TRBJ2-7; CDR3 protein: CATSRLLGQTYEQYF; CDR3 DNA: TGTGCCACCAGCCGACTCCTGGGACAGACCTACGAGCAGTACTTC
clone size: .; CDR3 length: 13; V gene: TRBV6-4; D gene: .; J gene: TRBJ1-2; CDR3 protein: CASSQEGNYGYTF; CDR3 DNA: TGTGCCAGCAGTCAGGAGGGTAACTATGGCTACACCTTC
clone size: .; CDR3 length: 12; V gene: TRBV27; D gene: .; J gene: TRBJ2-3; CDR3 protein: CASSSYTDTQYF; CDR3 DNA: TGTGCCAGCAGTTCGTATACAGATACGCAGTATTTT
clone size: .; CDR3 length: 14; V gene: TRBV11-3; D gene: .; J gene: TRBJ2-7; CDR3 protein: CASSLEGDNYEQYF; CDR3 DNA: TGTGCCAGCAGCTTAGAGGGAGATAACTACGAGCAGTACTTC
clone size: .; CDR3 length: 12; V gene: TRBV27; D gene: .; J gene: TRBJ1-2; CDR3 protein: CASSLPGNGYTF; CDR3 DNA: TGTGCCAGCAGTTTGCCAGGGAATGGCTACACCTTC
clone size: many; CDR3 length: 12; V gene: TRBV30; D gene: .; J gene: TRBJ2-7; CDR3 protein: CAWSVSAYEQYF; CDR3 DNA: TGTGCCTGGAGTGTTTCTGCCTACGAGCAGTACTTC
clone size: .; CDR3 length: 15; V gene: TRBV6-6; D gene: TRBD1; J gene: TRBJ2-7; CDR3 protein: CASSQGTVNDYEQYF; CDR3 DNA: TGTGCCAGCAGCCAGGGGACAGTCAATGACTACGAGCAGTACTTC
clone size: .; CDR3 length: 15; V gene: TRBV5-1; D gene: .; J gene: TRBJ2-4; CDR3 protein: CASSPPSPAKNIQYF; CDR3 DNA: TGCGCCAGCAGCCCTCCGTCTCCAGCCAAAAACATTCAGTACTTC
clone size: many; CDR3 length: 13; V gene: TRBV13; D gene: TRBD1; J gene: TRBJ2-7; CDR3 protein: CASSFLTGGEQYF; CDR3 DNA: TGTGCCAGCAGCTTCTTAACAGGGGGCGAGCAGTACTTC
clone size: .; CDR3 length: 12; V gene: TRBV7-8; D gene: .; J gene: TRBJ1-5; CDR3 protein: CASSPGDQPQHF; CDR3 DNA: TGTGCCAGCAGCCCCGGGGATCAGCCCCAGCATTTT
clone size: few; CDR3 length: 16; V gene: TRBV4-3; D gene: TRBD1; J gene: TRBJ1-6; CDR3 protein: CASSHSTGGGYSPLHF; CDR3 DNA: TGCGCCAGCAGCCACTCCACAGGGGGCGGGTATTCACCCCTCCACTTT
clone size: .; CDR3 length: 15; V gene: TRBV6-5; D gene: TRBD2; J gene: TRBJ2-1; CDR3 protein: CASSLTSGAHNEQFF; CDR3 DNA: TGTGCCAGCAGCCTGACTAGCGGGGCCCACAATGAGCAGTTCTTC
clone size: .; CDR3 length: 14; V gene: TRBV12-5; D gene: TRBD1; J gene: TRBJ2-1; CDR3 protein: CASGPGTAYNEQFF; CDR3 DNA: TGTGCTAGTGGTCCCGGGACAGCATACAATGAGCAGTTCTTC
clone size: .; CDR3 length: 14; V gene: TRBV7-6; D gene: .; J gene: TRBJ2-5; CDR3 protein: CASSLLGREQTQYF; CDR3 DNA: TGTGCCAGCAGCCTACTCGGCAGGGAACAGACCCAGTACTTC
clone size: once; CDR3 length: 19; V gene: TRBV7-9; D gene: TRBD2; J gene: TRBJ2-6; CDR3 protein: CASSSRGSGISSGANVLTF; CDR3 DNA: TGTGCCAGCAGCTCAAGGGGCAGCGGGATTAGCTCTGGGGCCAACGTCCTGACTTTC
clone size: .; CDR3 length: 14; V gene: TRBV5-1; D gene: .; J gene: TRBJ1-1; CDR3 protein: CASSLNQGNTEAFF; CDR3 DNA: TGCGCCAGCAGCTTGAATCAGGGGAACACTGAAGCTTTCTTT
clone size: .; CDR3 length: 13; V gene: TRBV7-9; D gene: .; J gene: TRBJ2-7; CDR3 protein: CASSLSLNYEQYF; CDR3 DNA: TGTGCCAGCAGCTTAAGCCTGAACTACGAGCAGTACTTC
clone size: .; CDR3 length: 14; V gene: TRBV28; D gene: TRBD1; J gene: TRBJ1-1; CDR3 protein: CASTLNRGQTEAFF; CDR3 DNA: TGTGCCAGCACCTTGAACAGGGGGCAAACTGAAGCTTTCTTT
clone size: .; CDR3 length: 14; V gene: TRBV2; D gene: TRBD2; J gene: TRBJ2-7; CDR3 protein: CASSEDGGSVGQYF; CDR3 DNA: TGTGCCAGCAGTGAAGACGGGGGGTCCGTCGGGCAGTACTTC
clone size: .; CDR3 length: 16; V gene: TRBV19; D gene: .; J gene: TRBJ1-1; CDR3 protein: CASSIDEGAPNTEAFF; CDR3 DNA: TGTGCCAGTAGTATAGATGAGGGAGCACCCAACACTGAAGCTTTCTTT
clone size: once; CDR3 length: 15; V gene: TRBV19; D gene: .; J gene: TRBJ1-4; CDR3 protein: CASSISRRGSEKLFF; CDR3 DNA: TGTGCCAGTAGTATTTCCCGTCGGGGGAGTGAAAAACTGTTTTTT
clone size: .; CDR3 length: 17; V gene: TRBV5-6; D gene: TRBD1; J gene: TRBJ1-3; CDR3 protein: CASIQGGPSFSGNTIYF; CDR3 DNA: TGTGCCAGCATACAGGGGGGCCCGAGCTTCTCTGGAAACACCATATATTTT
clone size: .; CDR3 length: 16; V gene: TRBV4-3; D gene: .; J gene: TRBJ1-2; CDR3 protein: CASSATSGQPNYGYTF; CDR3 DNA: TGCGCCAGCAGCGCCACATCTGGGCAACCTAACTATGGCTACACCTTC
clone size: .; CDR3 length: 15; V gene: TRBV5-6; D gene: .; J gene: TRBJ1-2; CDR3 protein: CASSLGAPEWYGYTF; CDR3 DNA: TGTGCCAGCAGCTTGGGGGCCCCCGAGTGGTATGGCTACACCTTC
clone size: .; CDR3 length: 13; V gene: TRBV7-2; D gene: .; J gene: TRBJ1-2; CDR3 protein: CASSLGGPYGYTF; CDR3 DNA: TGTGCCAGCAGCCTTGGGGGCCCCTATGGCTACACCTTC
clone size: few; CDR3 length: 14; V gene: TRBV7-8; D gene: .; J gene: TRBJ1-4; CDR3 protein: CASSGTTTNEKLFF; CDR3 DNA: TGTGCCAGCAGCGGGACAACCACTAATGAAAAACTGTTTTTT
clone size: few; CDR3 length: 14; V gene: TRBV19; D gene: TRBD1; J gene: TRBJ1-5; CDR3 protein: CATQDDRARQPQHF; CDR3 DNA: TGTGCCACACAAGACGACAGGGCTCGCCAGCCCCAGCATTTT
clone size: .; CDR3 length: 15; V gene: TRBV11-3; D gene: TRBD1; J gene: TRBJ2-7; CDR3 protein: CASSSRTGGAYEQYF; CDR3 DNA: TGTGCCAGCAGCTCCAGGACAGGGGGCGCATACGAGCAGTACTTC
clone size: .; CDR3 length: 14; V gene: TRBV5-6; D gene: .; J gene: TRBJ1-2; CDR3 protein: CASSLVPGGHGYTF; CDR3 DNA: TGTGCCAGCAGCTTGGTACCTGGGGGACACGGCTACACCTTC
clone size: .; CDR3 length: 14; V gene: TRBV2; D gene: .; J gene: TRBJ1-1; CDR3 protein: CASSEVPRGTEAFF; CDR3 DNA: TGTGCCAGCAGTGAAGTCCCGCGGGGCACTGAAGCTTTCTTT
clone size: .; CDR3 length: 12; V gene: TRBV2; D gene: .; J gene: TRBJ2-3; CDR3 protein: CATHYGTDTQYF; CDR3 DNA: TGTGCCACCCACTACGGCACAGATACGCAGTATTTT
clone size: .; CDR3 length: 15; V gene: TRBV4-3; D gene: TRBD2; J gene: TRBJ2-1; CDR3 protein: CASSQEPSGGHEQFF; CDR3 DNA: TGCGCCAGCAGCCAAGAGCCTAGCGGGGGACATGAGCAGTTCTTC